This TCR beta chain was documented in a study of cytomegalovirus exposure and HLA in healthy donors. Study conclusions and caveats: More clonal expansion characterized HLA-associated TCR beta chains than equally common others in a later analysis. In an earlier analysis, productive rearrangement rates for most beta V segments clustered near 87% or 30%.

Remarks on this clone: Its antigen is as yet unknown.

It was healthy bone marrow donors who served as donors. PCR primers comprised 60 Vbeta and 13 Jbeta primers. Sequencing was performed with immunoSEQ multiplex PCR; in TCRdb, only in-frame clones are kept and a portion is missing. Of hundreds of thousands of clones listed, about 81% are singletons. The receptor's source is a middle-aged man in good health and CMV-seropositive. Specimen: PBMCs.

The CDR3 spells CARSFPDRLNTEAFF. The CDR3 DNA follows: TGTGCCAGAAGCTTCCCCGACAGGCTGAACACTGAAGCTTTCTTT. J is TRBJ1-1 and V is TRBV5-3; a possible D gene is TRBD1 (6 bases). TRBV5-3 is marked as an open reading frame, function uncertain. V lost 2 bases, J lost 0 bases, and 11 bases lay in between. The CDR3 is 15 amino acids.